These T cell receptor beta chains were read from a single sample in a study of T cell clones after liver transplantation. Generated by immunoSEQ multiplex PCR, the TCRdb table keeps only in-frame clones and is missing some. The table lists some 120,000 clones, 90% of them singletons. The sequenced sample was CD4+ T cells from blood, obtained 12 months after liver transplant. The receptors originated from a human patient who received a liver transplant. Some T cells may possibly be graft donor cells. Both conserved end residues are part of each CDR3. D genes are given only for firm matches. Only part of the rows carry a size: once, few, many, or a class if the clone is expanded.

d_call j_call v_call clone_size cdr3_nt cdr3_aa
. TRBJ2-5 TRBV9 . TGTGCCAGCAGCGCTCAAGGGGGAGAGACCCAGTACTTC CASSAQGGETQYF
. TRBJ2-2 TRBV19 . TGTGCCAGTAGTAGATGGACGCGAAACACCGGGGAGCTGTTTTTT CASSRWTRNTGELFF
. TRBJ2-1 TRBV11-3 . TGTGCCAGCAGCTTAGGGGGGGCCCTTTACAATGAGCAGTTCTTC CASSLGGALYNEQFF
TRBD2 TRBJ2-3 TRBV18 . TGTGCCAGCTCTCCTCTAGCGGGAGGGCTTCGTTCCGCAGATACGCAGTATTTT CASSPLAGGLRSADTQYF
. TRBJ1-5 TRBV6-6 . TGTGCCAGCAGCGATCGGGGCTCCAATCAGCCCCAGCATTTT CASSDRGSNQPQHF
. TRBJ2-3 TRBV1 once TGCACCAGCAGCCAAACCCGGACTAGCGGATTACAGGATACGCAGTATTTT CTSSQTRTSGLQDTQYF
TRBD2 TRBJ2-7 TRBV14 . TGTGCCAGCAGCCAAGATATAGAGGGAGGGCGCTTCCAAAATTTCTCCTACGAGCAGTACTTC CASSQDIEGGRFQNFSYEQYF
. TRBJ1-3 TRBV7-2 . TGTGCCAGCAGCTCGAACAGGGCCGGAAACACCATATATTTT CASSSNRAGNTIYF
. TRBJ1-2 TRBV21-1 . TGTGCCAGCAGCAAAGGAGGCACGACAGCCGAAGAGAACTATGGCTACACCTTC CASSKGGTTAEENYGYTF
. TRBJ1-1 TRBV7-2 once TGTGCCAGCAGCCCGCAGTGGGGAGGGTACACTGAAGCTTTCTTT CASSPQWGGYTEAFF
TRBD2 TRBJ2-7 TRBV7-2 . TGTGCCAGCAGCTTAGGAAGCGGGAGGGAGGCCGAGCAGTACTTC CASSLGSGREAEQYF
TRBD1 TRBJ1-2 TRBV29-1 . TGCAGCGTTGGGACAGGGGGTTTCTATGGCTACACCTTC CSVGTGGFYGYTF
. TRBJ2-5 TRBV11-1 few TGTGCCAGCAGCTTAACCGGAGGGCACCAAGAGACCCAGTACTTC CASSLTGGHQETQYF
. TRBJ2-7 TRBV9 . TGTGCCAGCAGCCCCTTGGGGATTTCCTACGAGCAGTACTTC CASSPLGISYEQYF
. TRBJ1-1 TRBV5-4 . TGTGCCATGGAATACGGGACGGTGAACACTGAAGCTTTCTTT CAMEYGTVNTEAFF
TRBD2 TRBJ2-5 TRBV11-3 . TGTGCCAGCAGCTTAGATAGCGGGGAGGAAGAGACCCAGTACTTC CASSLDSGEEETQYF
. TRBJ2-5 TRBV2 . TGTGCCAGCAGTGTATCTCCACAAGAGACCCAGTACTTC CASSVSPQETQYF
. TRBJ1-3 TRBV2 once TGTGCCAGCAGGGGGGACTCTGGAAACACCATATATTTT CASRGDSGNTIYF
TRBD2 TRBJ2-7 TRBV11-2 . TGTGCCAGCAGCTTGACTAGCGGGAAGAACTACGAGCAGTACTTC CASSLTSGKNYEQYF
TRBD2 TRBJ2-7 TRBV5-1 once TGCGCCAGCAGCTTGAGGACTAGCGGCACGTACGAGCAGTACTTC CASSLRTSGTYEQYF
. TRBJ1-1 TRBV7-2 . TGTGCCAGCAGCTACAGTGTCGGGAACACTGAAGCTTTCTTT CASSYSVGNTEAFF
. TRBJ1-1 TRBV18 once TGTGCCAGCTCAACGAACCAGGGAGGCACTGAAGCTTTCTTT CASSTNQGGTEAFF
. TRBJ2-7 TRBV7-9 . TGTGCCAGCAGCTCTATAACGGGACTCGGGGGCTACGAGCAGTACTTC CASSSITGLGGYEQYF
. TRBJ1-3 TRBV9 . TGTGCCAGCAGCCCCATATCTGGAAACACCATATATTTT CASSPISGNTIYF
. TRBJ2-7 TRBV28 . TGTGCCAGCAGGCGCGGCGGGACTGCAGCCTACGAGCAGTACTTC CASRRGGTAAYEQYF
TRBD2 TRBJ2-7 TRBV28 . TGTGCCAGCAGTTTGCCTTTAGCGGGAGTGGGCGAGCAGTACTTC CASSLPLAGVGEQYF
TRBD1 TRBJ1-2 TRBV2 . TGTGCCGGAGCCCGGGACAGCAACTATGGCTACACCTTC CAGARDSNYGYTF